The 23 T cell receptor beta chains in this list originate from one sample, sequenced in a study of metastatic and nonmetastatic thyroid tumors. Not a single patient had been given any form of treatment at any point before undergoing thyroid surgery. TCRdb redid the clone calls on the PCR reads using MiXCR. The sample holds under 15,000 clones, 23% seen once. Sequenced material: blood. These TCRs come from a female donor with papillary thyroid cancer or a benign thyroid nodule (not recorded which). Some clones in this sample may be carry-over from other donors' samples.

This clone was counted at least ten times. The gene calls are TRBV11-2 and TRBJ2-2, with TRBD1 as a possible D gene (5 bases). This CDR3 is 15 amino acids long. Trimming pared 1 base from V and 7 bases from J, leaving 13 bases between. In germline, CDR1 is SGHAT, CDR2 FQNNGV. Written as DNA, the CDR3 is TGTGCCAGCAGCTTAGTCCTCAGGGCGGACGGGGAGCTGTTTTTT. This encodes CASSLVLRADGELFF. The full variable domain, rest sourced from reference TRBV11-2 and TRBJ2-2, is EAGVAQSPRYKIIEKRQSVAFWCNPISGHATLYWYQQILGQGPKLLIQFQNNGVVDDSQLPKDRFSAERLKGVDSTLKIQPAKLEDSAVYLCASSLVLRADGELFFGEGSRLTVL.

The chain carries TRBV7-2 and TRBJ1-1; D gene uncertain. The V end was cut by 3 bases, the J end by 5 bases, with 7 bases between. The germline V gene encodes CDR1 SGHTA and CDR2 FQGNSA. CDR3 size: 12 residues. The DNA for the CDR3 is TGTGCCAGCAGCTTGGACCAAACTGAAGCTTTCTTT. This encodes CASSLDQTEAFF. Full variable domain (rest looked up from reference TRBV7-2 and TRBJ1-1): GAGVSQSPSNKVTEKGKDVELRCDPISGHTALYWYRQSLGQGLEFLIYFQGNSAPDKSGLPSDRFSAERTGGSVSTLTIQRTQQEDSAVYLCASSLDQTEAFFGQGTRLTVV.

In this sample, this clone turned up many times. A much larger clone differs by one base, so this may be a read error. The chain has TRBV19 and TRBJ2-5; D remains unclear. CDR1 is LNHDA, CDR2 SQIVND, per germline (reference sequence). This CDR3 has 15 amino acids. The V gene lost 4 bases and the J gene lost 5 bases, with 17 bases spanning the gap. Here the CDR3 DNA reads TGTGCCAGTAGTAGCCAACCTACAGTTTTGGAGACCCAGTACTTC. Amino acid sequence: CASSSQPTVLETQYF.

This rearrangement joins TRBV11-3 to TRBJ2-7; 9 nucleotides agree with TRBD2. Germline CDR1 is SGHNT and CDR2 is YENEEA. The ends lost 3 bases at V and 4 bases at J; junction bases unmatched: 7. CDR3 length: 15 amino acids. The CDR3 loop is CASSFSRLAVYEQYF. CDR3 sequence (DNA): TGTGCCAGCAGCTTTTCGAGACTAGCGGTATACGAGCAGTACTTC.

Concerning this clone: Germline is not matched at one junction end, which may reflect a read error. V usage is TRBV6-4 and J usage is TRBJ2-3, with TRBD2 matching over 11 bases. Germline V gene sequence: CDR1 MRHNA, CDR2 SNTAGT. CDR3 length: 15 residues. The DNA for the CDR3 is TGTGACAGCAGTGTGACTAGCGGGGCCACAGATAAGCAGTATTTT. Residues: CDSSVTSGATDKQYF.

This clone was picked up many times. The CDR3, as DNA: TGCAGCGTTGAAACGGCAGGGGTCTCGAACAATGAGCAGTTCTTC. Its translation: CSVETAGVSNNEQFF. The V gene is TRBV29-1, the J gene TRBJ2-1, with D maybe TRBD1 (6 bases). Trimming left V 2 bases short and J 5 bases short, with 16 bases between. CDR3 length: 15 amino acids. The germline V gene encodes CDR1 SQVTM and CDR2 ANQGSEA.

This clone was observed a handful of times. This chain uses TRBV19 with TRBJ2-7; no definite D call. There are 13 residues in the CDR3. Germline V CDR1 and CDR2: LNHDA, SQIVND (reference sequence). Between the trimmed V and J ends, which lost 4 bases and 13 bases, there was a span of 20 bases. CDR3 sequence reads: CASSTRSSYDHYF. CDR3 coding DNA: TGTGCCAGTAGTACGCGGAGCTCCTACGATCATTACTTC.

This clone has a count of ten or more. The rearrangement joins TRBV3-1 to TRBJ1-1; D perhaps matches TRBD1 (6 bases). V was clipped by 3 bases and J by 2 bases, with 10 bases between them. Germline V gene data show CDR1 as LGHDT and CDR2 as YNNKEL (reference sequence). CDR3 size: 14 residues. Here the CDR3 reads CASSHRGANTEAFF. CDR3 in DNA: TGTGCCAGCAGCCACCGGGGGGCTAACACTGAAGCTTTCTTT.

This clone occurred a few times. This chain connects TRBV7-8 to TRBJ1-5; D not certain. The V end lost 5 bases, the J end lost 10 bases, and 18 bases lay between the germline ends. The CDR3 is 14 amino acids. Looked up from germline, CDR1 is SGHVS and CDR2 is FQNEAQ. The CDR3, as DNA: TGTGCCAGCAGCCCCGTACCCTCCGTCGGCCCCCAGCATTTT. It translates to CASSPVPSVGPQHF.

There are many counts of this clone. The chain employs TRBV9 and TRBJ1-5; 7 bases align to TRBD1. Germline CDR1 and CDR2: SGDLS and YYNGEE. This CDR3 region has 17 residues. Unmatched junction bases numbered 8, after V lost 2 bases and J lost 0 bases. In nucleotides, the CDR3 is TGTGCCAGCAGCGTCGACAGGGCCCGTTATAGCAATCAGCCCCAGCATTTT. It codes for CASSVDRARYSNQPQHF.

This clone was counted a few times. This rearrangement joins TRBV24-1 to TRBJ2-5; perhaps TRBD1 as D (6 bases). Germline V gene lookup returns CDR1 KGHDR and CDR2 SFDVKD. The CDR3 has 14 amino acids. Trimming stripped 11 bases from V and 4 bases from J, with 19 bases between. The CDR3 loop is CAIRPQGTTETQYF. CDR3 DNA: TGTGCCATCAGACCCCAGGGGACCACAGAGACCCAGTACTTC.

This clone has only one observation. The CDR3 bases are TGCGCCAGCAGCCCGTGGACTAGTTCGGACGAGCAGTACTTC. Protein sequence: CASSPWTSSDEQYF. The chain is built from TRBV4-3 and TRBJ2-7; 7 bases map to TRBD2. After removal of 4 bases from V and 5 bases from J, the junction contained 8 bases not matched to a gene. The CDR3 extends over 14 amino acids. The germline V gene encodes CDR1 LGHNA and CDR2 YSLEER.

This clone was picked up a small number of times. An end of the junction does not agree with germline; a read error may underlie this. This sequence joins TRBV7-9 and TRBJ2-5, with D uncertain. From germline, CDR1 is SEHNR and CDR2 FQNEAQ (reference sequence). The CDR3 extends over 11 amino acids. CDR3 DNA: TGTTCCAGTAGCTTGGACGAGACCCAGTACTTC. Its translation: CSSSLDETQYF.

This clone was detected ten times or more. This chain connects TRBV7-9 to TRBJ1-1, with D possibly TRBD1 on 5 matching bases. CDR1 is SEHNR, CDR2 FQNEAQ, per germline (reference sequence). The CDR3 extends over 12 amino acids. V lost 1 base and J lost 11, with 11 bases in between. The CDR3 DNA is TGTGCCAGCAGCTTAGGAGAGGGGCCGGCTTTCTTT. This gives the protein CASSLGEGPAFF.

V is TRBV3-1 and J is TRBJ2-7; 10 nucleotides match TRBD2. CDR3 length: 17 amino acids. Looked up from germline, CDR1 is LGHDT and CDR2 is YNNKEL (reference sequence). V was pared by 4 bases and J by 0 bases, with 9 bases of the junction left unmatched. The CDR3 nucleotides are TGTGCCAGCAGCCCGCGTAGCGGGGGGCCGTACTCCTACGAGCAGTACTTC. It yields the protein CASSPRSGGPYSYEQYF.

This clone has a handful of counts. V usage is TRBV28 and J usage is TRBJ2-5; tentatively, D is TRBD1 (6 bases). Germline V gene data show CDR1 as MDHEN and CDR2 as SYDVKM. CDR3 size: 15 residues. Trimming stripped 8 bases from V and 5 bases from J, with 21 bases between. The CDR3 DNA is TGTGCCAGCGGTCCCAACAGGGTATCTGGGGAGACCCAGTACTTC. It codes for CASGPNRVSGETQYF.

The chain couples TRBV19 to TRBJ2-1, with D perhaps TRBD1 or TRBD2 (5 bases each). Per the germline V gene, CDR1 is LNHDA and CDR2 is SQIVND (reference sequence). This CDR3 contains 12 residues. Trimming stripped 6 bases from V and 15 bases from J, with 18 bases between. DNA of the CDR3: TGTGCCAGTAGCCCCGGGACCACTTTCCGGTTCTTC. This sequence encodes CASSPGTTFRFF.

By proportion, this clone is medium-sized (0.01 to 0.1%). The V and J genes are TRBV10-3 and TRBJ1-2, with unresolved D. CDR1 is ENHRY, CDR2 SYGVKD, per germline. With 3 bases removed from V and 1 base from J, the gap between germline ends came to 6 bases. This CDR3 spans 13 amino acids. The CDR3 loop reads CAISDEGNYGYTF. The CDR3 DNA is TGTGCCATCAGTGACGAGGGTAACTATGGCTACACCTTC.

V is TRBV11-2 and J is TRBJ2-7; D gene uncertain. CDR1 is SGHAT, CDR2 FQNNGV, per germline. V was pared by 0 bases and J by 7 bases, with 19 bases between. The length of the CDR3 is 16 residues. CDR3 loop: CASSLENGPLSWEQYF. CDR3 DNA: TGTGCCAGCAGCTTAGAAAACGGGCCACTGTCTTGGGAGCAGTACTTC.

The chain uses TRBV20-1 and TRBJ2-7; TRBD2 is a possible D gene (6 bases). This CDR3 is 14 amino acids long. With 0 bases removed from V and 5 bases from J, the gap between germline ends came to 14 bases. Germline V lookup: CDR1 DFQATT, CDR2 SNEGSKA (reference sequence). Here the CDR3 reads CSAREERDFNEQYF. CDR3 nucleotides: TGCAGTGCTAGAGAGGAACGGGACTTTAACGAGCAGTACTTC.

The rearrangement uses TRBV3-1 and TRBJ2-5; maybe TRBD2 (5 bases). CDR1 and CDR2 from the germline V gene are LGHDT and YNNKEL (reference sequence). This CDR3 contains 16 residues. V lost 1 base and J lost 7, with 19 bases in between. CDR3 sequence (DNA): TGTGCCAGCAGCCAAGGTCCCACGACTGTCAGCGGGACCCAGTACTTC. Translation: CASSQGPTTVSGTQYF.

This clone was recorded only once. The chain has TRBV20-1 and TRBJ2-1, with 9 bases identical to TRBD1. The V and J ends lost 4 bases and 4 bases, in that order; junction bases with no gene match: 14. CDR1 is DFQATT and CDR2 is SNEGSKA in the germline V gene (reference sequence). CDR3 size: 17 residues. Here the CDR3 reads CSAKKLYRDRAYNEQFF. The CDR3 coding sequence is TGCAGTGCTAAGAAGCTTTACCGGGACAGGGCATACAATGAGCAGTTCTTC.

Worth noting for this clone: One junction end does not reproduce the germline sequence, and a read error may be involved. The chain is built from TRBV11-2 and TRBJ2-3; TRBD2 matches at 8 bases. CDR1 is SGHAT and CDR2 is FQNNGV in the germline V gene. The CDR3 covers 18 residues. CDR3 DNA: TGTGCAAGCAGCCCCGGCCCGGGACTAGAGGGGAGCACAGATACGCAGTATTTT. Its translation: CASSPGPGLEGSTDTQYF.